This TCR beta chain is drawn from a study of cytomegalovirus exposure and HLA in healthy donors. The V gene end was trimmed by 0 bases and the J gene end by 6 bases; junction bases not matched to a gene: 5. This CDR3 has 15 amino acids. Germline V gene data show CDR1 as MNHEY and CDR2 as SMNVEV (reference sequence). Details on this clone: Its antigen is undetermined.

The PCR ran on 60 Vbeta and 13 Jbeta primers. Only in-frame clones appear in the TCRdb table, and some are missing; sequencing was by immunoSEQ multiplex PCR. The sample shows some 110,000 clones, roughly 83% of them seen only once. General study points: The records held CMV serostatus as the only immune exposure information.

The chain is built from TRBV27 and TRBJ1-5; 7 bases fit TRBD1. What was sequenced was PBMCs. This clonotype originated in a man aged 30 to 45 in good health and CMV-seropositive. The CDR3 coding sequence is TGTGCCAGCAGTTTATCAGGGGGCGCAGGTCAGCCCCAGCATTTT. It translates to CASSLSGGAGQPQHF.